A single T cell receptor beta chain is shown here with its context. Within one base of it there is no much larger clone, and no base qualities were kept. What the time point label conveys for this sample: acute infectious mononucleosis, at clinical presentation within 2 weeks of symptom onset (visit 1). CD8 T cell responses to two immunodominant EBV epitopes, BRLF1 109 (YVL-BR) and BMLF1 280 (GLC-BM), were tracked in the study over primary infection. A positive serum heterophile antibody test and EBV viral capsid antigen-specific IgM indicated primary EBV infection. As a first step, magnetic positive selection (MACS) was used to enrich total CD8 T cells from the PBMCs. A FACSAria III was used to sort live CD3+ CD8+ tetramer+ cells to over 85% purity. Cell sorting used a PE-conjugated tetramer carrying the BRLF1 109-117 peptide. At both acute infection and convalescence, EBV epitope-specific CD8 T cells were tetramer-sorted, and the TCR repertoires of those cells were deep-sequenced directly ex vivo. The donors were three individuals between about 18 and 30 years old who had clinical acute infectious mononucleosis and laboratory evidence of primary EBV infection. Heparinized peripheral blood was collected once when donors presented clinically with mononucleosis symptoms and a second time roughly 6 months afterward. PBMCs were isolated by Ficoll-Paque density gradient centrifugation.

The CDR3 spans 17 residues, from the cysteine through the phenylalanine. The retained sequence is limited to the CDR3, 51 bases, with the frame set at the first base. V gives up 2 bases and J gives up 2 bases, and the segment between their germline ends measures 17 bases. The germline V gene specifies MDHEN as CDR1 and SYDVKM as CDR2. For TCR profiling, total RNA from no fewer than 9,000 sorted tetramer+ CD8 T cells was reverse transcribed into cDNA. PCR amplification of CDR3 regions used primers annealing to V and J regions and added unique molecular identifiers so that templates could be tracked. TCRalpha and TCRbeta chains were profiled using the immunoSEQ platform, including its sequencing and error-correction standards. Under the source paper's analysis protocol: Clonal copy numbers were corrected for sequencing and PCR errors, and CDR3s were defined according to IMGT conventions. Analysis was restricted to productive rearrangements and was performed with immunoSEQ Analyzer versions 2.0 and 3.0, and gene-pairing frequencies were further processed in Microsoft Excel. Circos plots were used to visualize V-J pairings, and MEME together with a custom motifSearch program was used to find CDR3 motifs. The probability of generation of TCR sequences was calculated using the OLGA algorithm. Clonotypes seen at both visits were called persistent; those seen only acutely were nonpersistent; those seen only at convalescence were de novo. Any amino acid clonotype used by more than one donor was defined as a public TCR. TCRdb re-hosts the immuneACCESS table, in-frame sequences only. Its copies lack some clones; in the studies checked, an unresolved V gene accounts for under half of them, and the cause for the rest is not known. For V, J and clone size, that table is used; D and trimming come from the DNA. This sample holds some 2,000 clones; about 32% were observed only once. The ten largest clones represent around 69% of the sample.

These data come from a study of blood T cell repertoires in acute mononucleosis (dated by TCRdb to about 2020). As for the study more broadly: Acute-phase samples, which represented the primary response, were collected within 2 weeks of symptom onset. During acute infection, about 2% and 1% of blood CD8 T cells were made up of mean YVL-BR-specific and GLC-BM-specific cells, respectively. Mean blood EBV load was approximately 4 log10 genome copies per million B cells during acute infection and 2.6 at convalescence. Study-wide findings and limitations: With just a few donors in the cohort, the group averages were based on very few individuals. For BRLF1 (YVL-BR), a dominant role in TCR repertoire selection was played by TCRalpha CDR3 motifs, whereas only a minimal role was played by TCRbeta. Persistence into convalescence was observed for only roughly 9.4% of unique acute clonotypes, yet most of the response was made up by these persisting clonotypes, and the remaining acute clonotypes were seemingly replaced by new diverse de novo clonotypes. Low acute-to-convalescent clonotype overlap might partly reflect sampling error, because only a fraction of each donor's blood was analyzed.

Sequencing was performed on EBV YVL epitope tetramer+ CD8+ T cells sorted from PBMCs, taken during acute infectious mononucleosis. The label giving this sample's cell subset or site can be read as: CD8 T cells binding a tetramer with EBV BRLF1 109-117 peptide (YVL-BR). The sequence was obtained from a man aged 18 to 29 with infectious mononucleosis caused by EBV. Here the chain combines TRBV28 and TRBJ2-3; no confident D gene assignment can be made. The encoded CDR3 is CASSLALANVNTDTQYF. The base sequence is TGTGCCAGCAGTTTAGCGCTGGCCAACGTAAACACAGATACGCAGTATTTT.